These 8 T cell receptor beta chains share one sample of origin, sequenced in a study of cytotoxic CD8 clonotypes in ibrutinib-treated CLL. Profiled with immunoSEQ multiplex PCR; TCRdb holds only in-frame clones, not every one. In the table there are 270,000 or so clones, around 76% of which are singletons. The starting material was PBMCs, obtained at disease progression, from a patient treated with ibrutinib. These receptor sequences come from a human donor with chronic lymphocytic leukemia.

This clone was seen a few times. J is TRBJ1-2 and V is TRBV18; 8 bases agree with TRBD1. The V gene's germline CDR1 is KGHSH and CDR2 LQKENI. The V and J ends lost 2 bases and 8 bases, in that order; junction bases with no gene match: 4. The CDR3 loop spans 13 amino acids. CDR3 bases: TGTGCCAGCTCACCAGCCCCAGGGGGCGGCTACACCTTC. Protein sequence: CASSPAPGGGYTF.

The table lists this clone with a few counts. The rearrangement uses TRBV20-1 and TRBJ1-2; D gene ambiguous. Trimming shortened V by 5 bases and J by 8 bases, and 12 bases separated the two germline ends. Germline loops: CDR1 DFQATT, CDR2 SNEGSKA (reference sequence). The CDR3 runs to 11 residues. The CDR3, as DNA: TGCAGTGCTTTGGTGGGATACGGCTACACCTTC. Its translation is CSALVGYGYTF.

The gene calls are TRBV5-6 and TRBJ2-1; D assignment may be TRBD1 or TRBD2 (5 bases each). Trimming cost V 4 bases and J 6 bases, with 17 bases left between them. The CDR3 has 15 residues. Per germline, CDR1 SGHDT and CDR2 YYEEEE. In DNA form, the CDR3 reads TGTGCCAGCAGCCCAGGGAGAAAGGCGACCAATGAGCAGTTCTTC. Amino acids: CASSPGRKATNEQFF.

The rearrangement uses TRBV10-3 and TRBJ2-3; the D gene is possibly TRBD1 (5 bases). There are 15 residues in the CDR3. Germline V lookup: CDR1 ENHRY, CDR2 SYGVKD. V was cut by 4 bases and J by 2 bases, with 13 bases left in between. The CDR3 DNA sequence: TGTGCCATCAGTGTCCGACAGTATGACACAGATACGCAGTATTTT. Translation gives CAISVRQYDTDTQYF.

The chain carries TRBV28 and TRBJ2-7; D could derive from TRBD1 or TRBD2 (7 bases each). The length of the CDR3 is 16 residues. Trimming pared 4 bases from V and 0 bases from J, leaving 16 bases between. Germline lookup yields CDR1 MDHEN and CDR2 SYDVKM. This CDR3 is CASSWLSGGGSYEQYF. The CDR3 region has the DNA TGTGCCAGCAGTTGGTTGTCAGGGGGGGGCTCCTACGAGCAGTACTTC. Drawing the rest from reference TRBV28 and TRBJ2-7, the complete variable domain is DVKVTQSSRYLVKRTGEKVFLECVQDMDHENMFWYRQDPGLGLRLIYFSYDVKMKEKGDIPEGYSVSREKKERFSLILESASTNQTSMYLCASSWLSGGGSYEQYFGPGTRLTVT.

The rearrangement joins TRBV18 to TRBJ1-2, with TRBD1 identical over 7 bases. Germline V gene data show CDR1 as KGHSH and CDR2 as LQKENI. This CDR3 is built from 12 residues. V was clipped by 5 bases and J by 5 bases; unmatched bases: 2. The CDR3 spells CASSTQGYGYTF. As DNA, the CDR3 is TGTGCCAGCTCAACACAGGGGTATGGCTACACCTTC. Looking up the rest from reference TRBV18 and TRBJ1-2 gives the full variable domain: NAGVMQNPRHLVRRRGQEARLRCSPMKGHSHVYWYRQLPEEGLKFMVYLQKENIIDESGMPKERFSAEFPKEGPSILRIQQVVRGDSAAYFCASSTQGYGYTFGSGTRLTVV.

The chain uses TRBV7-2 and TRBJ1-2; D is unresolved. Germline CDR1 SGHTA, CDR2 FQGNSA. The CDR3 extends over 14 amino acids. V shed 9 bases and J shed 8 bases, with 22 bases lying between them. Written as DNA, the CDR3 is TGTGCCAGATCCTCCCAGTTAGGGTTAGGGGGCTACACCTTC. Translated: CARSSQLGLGGYTF.

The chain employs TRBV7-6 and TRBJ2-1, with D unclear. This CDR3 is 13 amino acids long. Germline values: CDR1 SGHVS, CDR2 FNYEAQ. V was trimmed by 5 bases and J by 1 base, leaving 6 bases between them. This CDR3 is CASSRRSYNEQFF. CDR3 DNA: TGTGCCAGCAGCCGGCGGTCCTACAATGAGCAGTTCTTC.